What follows is one T cell receptor beta chain and its context. Antigen unknown. Germline CDR1 MGHRA, CDR2 YSYEKL. Trimming took off 1 base at V and 3 bases at J, with 13 bases between the two ends. CDR3 size: 15 residues. This sample was taken from a study of cytomegalovirus exposure and HLA in healthy donors. Study summary: Sequencing of 150 million to 200 million T cells in an earlier analysis found 90 million to 120 million unique TCR beta sequences.

PCR was performed using 60 Vbeta and 13 Jbeta primers. Authors' methods: Later reanalysis found around 84 million unique TCR beta chains, around 10 million of them shared. The protocol was immunoSEQ multiplex PCR, while the TCRdb copy is restricted to in-frame clones and leaves out a portion. V, J and clone size derive from that table, while D and trimming were established from the DNA sequence. The sample contains more than 95,000 clones, around 80% of which appear only once. Broader study findings: Common viral pathogens seemed to be connected with several of the most significant clusters, according to a later analysis.

The V gene is TRBV4-1, the J gene TRBJ2-7; no definite D call. The TCR originated in a female donor in good health and CMV-seronegative. Material: PBMCs. The CDR3 region is CASSQGPQRYYEQYF. CDR3 in DNA: TGCGCCAGCAGCCAAGGGCCCCAGCGTTACTACGAGCAGTACTTC.